The sequence of this T cell receptor (beta chain) was determined in a study of blood T cell repertoires in COVID-19. Germline V lookup: CDR1 SEHNR, CDR2 FQNEAQ (reference sequence). V lost 5 bases and J 6 bases, leaving 10 bases between the germline ends. This CDR3 is 12 amino acids long. Clones were read by immunoSEQ multiplex PCR, and TCRdb kept only the in-frame ones, dropping some. This sample has around 160,000 clones, with roughly 86% found just once. Sequenced: peripheral blood. The origin of this receptor is a man aged 18 to 35 with acute or convalescent COVID-19. The chain recombines TRBV7-9 with TRBJ1-2; the D is unclear. The CDR3 DNA sequence: TGTGCCAGCAGCAGCGGTCACGATGGCTACACCTTC. Residues: CASSSGHDGYTF.